This TCR beta chain was recorded in a study of vaccination effects on CD4 cells after COVID-19. Across the whole study: After expansion with viral peptide pools in the ViraFEST assay, antigen-specific CD4+ T cells were sequenced. All study participants received two doses of BNT162b2 or mRNA-1273 vaccine.

Assay: immunoSEQ multiplex PCR; the TCRdb copy retains only in-frame clones and omits some. The table has fewer than 75,000 clones, more than 70% seen once. The trim removed 4 bases at V and 4 bases at J, leaving 8 bases unmatched. This CDR3 is 15 amino acids long. CDR1 is KGHDR and CDR2 is SFDVKD in the germline V gene. As for this clone: Antigen specificity is unknown.

Cells that had been cultured for 10 days were the source of isolated CD4+ T cells. The sample here was CD4+ T cells from PBMCs cultured without peptide, taken before COVID-19 vaccination. The rearrangement joins TRBV24-1 to TRBJ2-5, with 7 bases identical to TRBD1. This TCR was sampled from a human donor who received a COVID-19 vaccine. CDR3 nucleotide sequence: TGTGCCACCAGTGACCGGACAGGAGGCGCAGAGACCCAGTACTTC. Encoded protein: CATSDRTGGAETQYF.